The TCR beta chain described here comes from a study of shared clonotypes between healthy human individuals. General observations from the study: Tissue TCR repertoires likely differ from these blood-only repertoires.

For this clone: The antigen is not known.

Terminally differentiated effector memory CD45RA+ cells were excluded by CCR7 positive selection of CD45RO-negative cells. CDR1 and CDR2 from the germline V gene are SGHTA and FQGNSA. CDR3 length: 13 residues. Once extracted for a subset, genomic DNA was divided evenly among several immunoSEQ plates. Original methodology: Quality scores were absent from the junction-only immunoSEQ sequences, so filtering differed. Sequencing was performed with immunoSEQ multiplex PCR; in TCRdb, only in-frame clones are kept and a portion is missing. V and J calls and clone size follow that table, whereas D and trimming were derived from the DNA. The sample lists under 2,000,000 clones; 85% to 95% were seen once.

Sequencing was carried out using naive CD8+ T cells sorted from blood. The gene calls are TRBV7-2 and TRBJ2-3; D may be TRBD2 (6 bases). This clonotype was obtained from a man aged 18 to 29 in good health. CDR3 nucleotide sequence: TGTGGCCAGGAGGGCCCCTTCACAGATACGCAGTATTTT. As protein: CGQEGPFTDTQYF.